This T cell receptor beta chain comes out of a study of human T cells and chemical hapten exposure. At the level of the study: It was small differences in pooled library volume that mainly caused per-sample TCR yields to vary. Study-wide findings and caveats: Donors in the study had alopecia, meaning their immune response may differ from healthy people's. Relative to control repertoires, expanded TCRs gave rise to significantly more large CDR3 similarity clusters.

Trimming removed 4 bases at V and 7 bases at J, with 13 bases between. The CDR3 totals 12 residues. CDR1 and CDR2 (germline): SQVTM, ANQGSEA. Specified time point: pre-sensitization, week 0. Treatment reported: therapeutic diphenylcyclopropenone sensitization with weekly scalp DPC. Only one count was recorded for this clonotype. Its matching antigen is unknown. In the library, unique molecular identifiers were attached to individual cDNA molecules. Each CDR3 protein is one row after TCRdb ran MiXCR on the RACE reads. The table shows roughly 250,000 distinct CDR3 sequences, with approximately 8.4% occurring only once.

This chain links TRBV29-1 with TRBJ2-5; either TRBD1 or TRBD2 may fit D (5 bases each). This receptor was identified in a woman aged 35 to 49 with alopecia areata. Some clones in this sample may be carry-over from other donors' samples. Sequencing was performed on whole blood, taken in connection with sensitization to the hapten diphenylcyclopropenone (DPC). CDR3 amino acids: CSVGRDQGTQYF. The CDR3 nucleotides read TGCAGCGTTGGAAGGGACCAGGGGACCCAGTACTTC. Filled out from reference TRBV29-1 and TRBJ2-5, the complete variable domain reads SAVISQKPSRDICQRGTSLTIQCQVDSQVTMMFWYRQQPGQSLTLIATANQGSEATYESGFVIDKFPISRPNLTFSTLTVSNMSPEDSSIYLCSVGRDQGTQYFGPGTRLLVL.